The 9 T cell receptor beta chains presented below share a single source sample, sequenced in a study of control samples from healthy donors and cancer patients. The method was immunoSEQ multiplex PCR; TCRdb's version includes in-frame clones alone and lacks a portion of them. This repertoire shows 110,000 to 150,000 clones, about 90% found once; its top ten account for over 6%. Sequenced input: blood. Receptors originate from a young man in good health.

As DNA, the CDR3 is TGTGCCAGCTCACCTCGGGGACTAGCGGGTTTCGAGCAGTTCTTC. Translating gives CASSPRGLAGFEQFF. This chain joins TRBV18 and TRBJ2-1, with TRBD2 matching 12 bases. Germline V gives CDR1 KGHSH, CDR2 LQKENI. The length of the CDR3 is 15 residues. J was trimmed by 10 bases and V by 3 bases; bases with no gene match: 7.

CDR3: CASPPRDRLTSGGATDTQYF. CDR3 bases: TGTGCCAGTCCTCCCCGGGACAGACTGACTAGCGGGGGGGCGACAGATACGCAGTATTTT. The chain joins TRBV28 to TRBJ2-3, with TRBD2 matching over 14 bases. CDR3 size: 20 residues. Trimming took 9 bases from V and 3 from J; bases not matched to a gene: 20. CDR1 MDHEN and CDR2 SYDVKM come from the germline V gene.

CDR3: CASLKEGAVNTGELFF. The CDR3 DNA reads TGTGCCAGCCTTAAGGAGGGGGCCGTGAACACCGGGGAGCTGTTTTTT. V and J are TRBV2 and TRBJ2-2; TRBD1 might be the D (7 bases). The CDR3 sequence is 16 residues long. The V end was cut by 8 bases, the J end by 1 base, with 17 bases between. Germline CDR1 SNHLY, CDR2 FYNNEI.

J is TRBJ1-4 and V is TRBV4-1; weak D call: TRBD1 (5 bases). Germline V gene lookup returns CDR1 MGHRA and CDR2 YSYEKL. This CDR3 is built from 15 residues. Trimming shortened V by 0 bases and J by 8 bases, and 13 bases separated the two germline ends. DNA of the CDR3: TGCGCCAGCAGCCAAGATGACAGACTTGGAGAAAAACTGTTTTTT. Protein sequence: CASSQDDRLGEKLFF.

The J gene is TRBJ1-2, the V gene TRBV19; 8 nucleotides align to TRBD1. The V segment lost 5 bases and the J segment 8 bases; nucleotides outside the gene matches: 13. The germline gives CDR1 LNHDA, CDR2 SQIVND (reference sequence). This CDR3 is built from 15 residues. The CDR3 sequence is CASSPDPDRVEGYTF. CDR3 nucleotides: TGTGCCAGTAGTCCGGATCCGGACAGGGTCGAAGGCTACACCTTC.

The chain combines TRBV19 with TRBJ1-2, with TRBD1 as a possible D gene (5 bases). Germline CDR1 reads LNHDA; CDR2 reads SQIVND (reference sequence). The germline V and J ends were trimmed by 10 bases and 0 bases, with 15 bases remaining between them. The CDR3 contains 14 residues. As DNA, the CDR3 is TGTGCCATTAAACGGGGACGGACTAACTATGGCTACACCTTC. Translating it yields CAIKRGRTNYGYTF.

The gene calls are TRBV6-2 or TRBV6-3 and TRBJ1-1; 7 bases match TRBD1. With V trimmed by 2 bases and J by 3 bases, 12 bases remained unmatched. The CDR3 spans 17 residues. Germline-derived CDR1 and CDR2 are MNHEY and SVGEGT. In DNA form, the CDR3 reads TGTGCCAGCAGTTACGATGGACAGGCGAGTTGGGACACTGAAGCTTTCTTT. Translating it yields CASSYDGQASWDTEAFF.

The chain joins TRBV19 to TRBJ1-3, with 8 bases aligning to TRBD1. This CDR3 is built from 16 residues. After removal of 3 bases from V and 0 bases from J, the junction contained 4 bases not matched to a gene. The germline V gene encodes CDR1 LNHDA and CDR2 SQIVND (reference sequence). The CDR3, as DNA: TGTGCCAGTAGTATTTCCGGGACAGGCTCTGGAAACACCATATATTTT. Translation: CASSISGTGSGNTIYF.

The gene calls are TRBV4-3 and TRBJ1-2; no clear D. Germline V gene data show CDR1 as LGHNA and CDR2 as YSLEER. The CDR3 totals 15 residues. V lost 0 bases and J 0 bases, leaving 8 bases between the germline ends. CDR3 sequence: CASSQDVTTNYGYTF. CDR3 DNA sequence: TGCGCCAGCAGCCAAGATGTAACGACTAACTATGGCTACACCTTC.